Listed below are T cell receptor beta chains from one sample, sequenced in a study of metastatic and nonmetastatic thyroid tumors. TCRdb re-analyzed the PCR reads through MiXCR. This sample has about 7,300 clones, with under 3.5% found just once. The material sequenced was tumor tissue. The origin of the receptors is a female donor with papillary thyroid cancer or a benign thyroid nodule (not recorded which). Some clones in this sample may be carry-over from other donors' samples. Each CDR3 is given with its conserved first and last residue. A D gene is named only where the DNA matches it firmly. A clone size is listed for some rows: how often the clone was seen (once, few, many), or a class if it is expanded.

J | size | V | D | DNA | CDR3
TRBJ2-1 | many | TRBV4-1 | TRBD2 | TGCGCCAGCAGCCACGCGGGGGTTCAAGATACGGGGCTAGCGGCCAATGAGCAGTTCTTC | CASSHAGVQDTGLAANEQFF
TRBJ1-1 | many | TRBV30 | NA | TGTGCCTGGAGGGGCGAGGGGACAATGGGGACTGAAGCTTTCTTT | CAWRGEGTMGTEAFF
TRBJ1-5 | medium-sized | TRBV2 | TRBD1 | TGTGCCAGCAAACCCATGGGACAGGGGGATCAGCCCCAGCATTTT | CASKPMGQGDQPQHF
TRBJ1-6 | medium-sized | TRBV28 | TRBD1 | TGTGCCAGCAGTTTATTGGGGACAGGGGGCGAAAATTCACCCCTCCACTTT | CASSLLGTGGENSPLHF
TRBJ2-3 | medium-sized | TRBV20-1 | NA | TGCAGTGGGGGGACGGATACGCAGTATTTT | CSGGTDTQYF
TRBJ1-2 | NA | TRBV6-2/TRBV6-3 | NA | TGTGCCAGCAGCCCTCTGGACACGTCGGGGGGCTACACCTTC | CASSPLDTSGGYTF
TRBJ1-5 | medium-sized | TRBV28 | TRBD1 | TGTGCCAGCAGTCCTCCGGGACAGGGGCCCTCCAATCAGCCCCAGCATTTT | CASSPPGQGPSNQPQHF
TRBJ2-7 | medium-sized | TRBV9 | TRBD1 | TGTGCCAGCAGCTCCGGGGACAGGGAAGACGAGCAGTACTTC | CASSSGDREDEQYF
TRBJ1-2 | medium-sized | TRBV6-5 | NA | TGTGCCAGCAGTTACTCCCCCGGGACTACGGGTGGCTACACCTTC | CASSYSPGTTGGYTF
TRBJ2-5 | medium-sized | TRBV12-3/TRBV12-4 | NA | TGTGCCAGCAGTTTCGAACAGGGAGGAGAGACCCAGTACTTC | CASSFEQGGETQYF
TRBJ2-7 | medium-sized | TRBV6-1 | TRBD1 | TGTGCCAGCAGTGACCCGGGACAGGGTTACGAGCAGTACTTC | CASSDPGQGYEQYF
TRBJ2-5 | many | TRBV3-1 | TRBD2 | TGTGCCAGCAGCTCTAGTGGGAGGGGTTCGGAGACCCAGTACTTC | CASSSSGRGSETQYF
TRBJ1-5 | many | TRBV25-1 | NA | TGTGCCAGCAGTGAATATGGTCAGCCCCAGCATTTT | CASSEYGQPQHF
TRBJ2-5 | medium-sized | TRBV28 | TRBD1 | TGTGCCAGCAGAGATCCGGGACAGGCAAAAGAGACCCAGTACTTC | CASRDPGQAKETQYF
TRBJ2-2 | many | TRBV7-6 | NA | TGTGCCAGCAGCTTTCTAACCCGGGAGCTGTTTTTT | CASSFLTRELFF
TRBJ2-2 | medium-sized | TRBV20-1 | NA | TGCAGTGCTAGTACACAGGGGAACACCGGGGAGCTGTTTTTT | CSASTQGNTGELFF
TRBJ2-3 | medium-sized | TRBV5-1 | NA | TGCGCCAGCAGCAGGGTTCCAGATACGCAGTATTTT | CASSRVPDTQYF
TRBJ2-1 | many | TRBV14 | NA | TGTGCCAGCAGCCAAGATCTGGGGTCTAGTCTGTTCTTC | CASSQDLGSSLFF
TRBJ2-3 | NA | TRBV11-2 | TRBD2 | TGTGCCAGCAGCTTAGGGACTAGCGGGAGGGCGAATACGCAGTATTTT | CASSLGTSGRANTQYF
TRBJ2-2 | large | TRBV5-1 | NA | TGCGCCAGCAGCTTGGGTTCGTTCACCGGGGAGCTGTTTTTT | CASSLGSFTGELFF
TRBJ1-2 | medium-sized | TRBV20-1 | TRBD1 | TGCAGTGCTACGGAACAGGGGTTTAACTATGGCTACACCTTC | CSATEQGFNYGYTF
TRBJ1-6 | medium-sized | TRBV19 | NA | TGTGCCAGTAGGGGCCCTTCCGAGGGTTCACCCCTCCACTTT | CASRGPSEGSPLHF
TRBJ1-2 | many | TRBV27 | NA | TGTGCCAGCAGTTTCCCACAGGGCCGTGGCTACACCTTC | CASSFPQGRGYTF
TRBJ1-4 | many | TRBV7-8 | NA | TGTGCCAGCACCCCTGGGGGGGCAACTAATGAAAAACTGTTTTTT | CASTPGGATNEKLFF
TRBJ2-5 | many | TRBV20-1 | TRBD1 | TGCAGTGCTCCACACGATTGGACAGGGGGAGAGACCCAGTACTTC | CSAPHDWTGGETQYF
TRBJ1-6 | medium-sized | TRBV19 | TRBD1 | TGTGCCAGTAGCCTACAGGGGAATTCACCCCTCCACTTT | CASSLQGNSPLHF
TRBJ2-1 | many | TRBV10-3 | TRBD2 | TGTGCCACCCGCGGGACTAGCGGTTACAATGAGCAGTTCTTC | CATRGTSGYNEQFF
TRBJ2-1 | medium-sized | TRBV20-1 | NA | TGCAGTGCTAGAGAGAGCGGAAACAATGAGCAGTTCTTC | CSARESGNNEQFF
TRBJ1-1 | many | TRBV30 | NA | TGTGCCTGGATCGCTTTAGGGTATAACACTGAAGCTTTCTTT | CAWIALGYNTEAFF
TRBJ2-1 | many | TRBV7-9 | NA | TGTGCCAGCAGCTTAGTTGGAGTGGGTGAGCAGTTCTTC | CASSLVGVGEQFF
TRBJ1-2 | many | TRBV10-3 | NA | TGTGCCATCAGTATGGATACCTACGGTGGCTACACCTTC | CAISMDTYGGYTF
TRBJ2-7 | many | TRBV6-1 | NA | TGTGCCAGCAGTACCCGGGGGGCAGTTAAGACCTACGAGCAGTACTTC | CASSTRGAVKTYEQYF
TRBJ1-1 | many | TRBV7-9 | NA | TGTGCCAGCAGCCGGCAGGATAACACTGAAGCTTTCTTT | CASSRQDNTEAFF
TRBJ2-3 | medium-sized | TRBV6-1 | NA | TGTGCCAGCAGTGAAACATCCGGGACCGCAGATACGCAGTATTTT | CASSETSGTADTQYF
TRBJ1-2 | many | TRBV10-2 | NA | TGCGCCAGCAGTGAGGCAGGTCGTGGCTACACCTTC | CASSEAGRGYTF
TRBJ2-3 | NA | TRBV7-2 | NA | TGTGCCAGCAGCTTAGCTTCGGGCGCAGGTACGCAGTATTTT | CASSLASGAGTQYF
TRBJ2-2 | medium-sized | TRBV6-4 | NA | TGTGCCAGCAGTCCAGGGGGGTCTGAGGTAATGGAGAACACCGGGGAGCTGTTTTTT | CASSPGGSEVMENTGELFF
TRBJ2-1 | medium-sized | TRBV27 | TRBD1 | TGTGCCAGCAGACTGGGACAGGGAGGCTACAATGAGCAGTTCTTC | CASRLGQGGYNEQFF
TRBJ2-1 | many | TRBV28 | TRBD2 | TGTGCCAGCAGTTTAAGGGCTAGCGGGACCAGGGTGCAGTTCTTC | CASSLRASGTRVQFF
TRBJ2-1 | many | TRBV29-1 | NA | TGCAGCGTGGGGGAGGAGAATGAGCAGTTCTTC | CSVGEENEQFF
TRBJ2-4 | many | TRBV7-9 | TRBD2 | TGTGCCATCGGACTAGCGGGAGGGAGTATTCAGTACTTC | CAIGLAGGSIQYF
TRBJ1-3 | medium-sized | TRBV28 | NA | TGTGCCAGCAGTTTTATTTCTCGAGGGCTCTCTGGAAACACCATATATTTT | CASSFISRGLSGNTIYF
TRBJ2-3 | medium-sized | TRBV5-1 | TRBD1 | TGCGCCAGCGGGGACAGAATTACAGATACGCAGTATTTT | CASGDRITDTQYF
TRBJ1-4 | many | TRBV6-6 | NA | TGTGCCAGCAGTCCCCATAGGACAGTCGATCTTGCAACTAATGAAAAACTGTTTTTT | CASSPHRTVDLATNEKLFF
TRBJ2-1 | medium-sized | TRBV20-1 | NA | TGCAGTGCTAGAGGCCTAGCTGCCTCCTACAATGAGCAGTTCTTC | CSARGLAASYNEQFF
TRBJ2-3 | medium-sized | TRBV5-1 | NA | TGCGCCAGCAGCCCTCGGACGAGCACAGATACGCAGTATTTT | CASSPRTSTDTQYF
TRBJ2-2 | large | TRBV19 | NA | TGTGCCAGTAGTTACGGGGGTTTTACCGGGGAGCTGTTTTTT | CASSYGGFTGELFF
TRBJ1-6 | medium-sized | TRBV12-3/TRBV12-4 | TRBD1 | TGTGCCAGCAGTTACAGGGGCGCCCAGGGTTCACCCCTCCACTTT | CASSYRGAQGSPLHF
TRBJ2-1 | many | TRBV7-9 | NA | TGTGCCAGCAGCCCCGAAAATGAGCAGTTCTTC | CASSPENEQFF
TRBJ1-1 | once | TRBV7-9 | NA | TGTGCCAGCAGCGTTGTGCCGGGAGGGGACACTGAAGCTTTCTTT | CASSVVPGGDTEAFF
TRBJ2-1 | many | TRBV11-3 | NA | TGTGCCAGCAGTCAGAAACCAGACAAACAAGAGCAGTTCTTC | CASSQKPDKQEQFF
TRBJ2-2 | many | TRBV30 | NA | TGTGCCTGGAAAAGCGATTTCACCGGGGAGCTGTTTTTT | CAWKSDFTGELFF
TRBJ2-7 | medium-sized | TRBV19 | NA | TGTGCCAGTAGTATAGGCCTACTAGTCTACGAGCAGTACTTC | CASSIGLLVYEQYF